This TCR beta chain was recovered during a study of T cells in localized non-small cell lung cancer. Notes on the study in general: Uninvolved adjacent lung had higher T cell clonality than tumor and all other tissues. Of the top 100 tumor clones, median around 50 were in adjacent lung, approximately 29 among its top 100. Because sequencing included only one region (of the tumor), heterogeneity remains possible.

Clones were sequenced by immunoSEQ multiplex PCR, and TCRdb holds only the in-frame ones, with some missing. The table lists about 47,000 clones, roughly nine tenths of them singletons. This CDR3 is 15 amino acids long. V lost 0 bases to trimming and J lost 0 bases, with 6 bases between them. Germline-derived CDR1 and CDR2 are LNHNV and YYDKDF (reference sequence). A note on this clone: Its antigen is not identified.

The chain combines TRBV15 with TRBJ1-3; D gene ambiguous. This receptor was taken from a man aged 35-69 years with stage II lung adenocarcinoma. The sequencing used PBMCs, collected before any cancer treatment. In DNA, the CDR3 is TGTGCCACCAGCAGAGATAGGAGCTCTGGAAACACCATATATTTT. Protein sequence: CATSRDRSSGNTIYF.